Shown below are 13 T cell receptor beta chains from a single sample sequenced in a study of blood T cell repertoires in COVID-19 (dated by TCRdb to the early 2020s). The protocol used for the library was the immunoSEQ multiplex PCR assay. TCRdb stores this immuneACCESS table with in-frame sequences only. Part of the clones is absent; in the studies checked, under half of the shortfall reflects unresolved V genes, and no reason is known for the rest. In all, the sample holds over 90,000 clones, and 85% to 90% of those were seen once. The top ten clones comprise roughly 13% of the sample. The sample comprised peripheral blood. These receptors all come from a woman between 55 and 75 years old in a cohort sampled during active or convalescent COVID-19.

The chain carries TRBV28 and TRBJ1-4; TRBD1 aligns across 7 bases. Germline lookup yields CDR1 MDHEN and CDR2 SYDVKM. The CDR3 is 17 amino acids. The V segment lost 2 bases and the J segment 7 bases; nucleotides outside the gene matches: 13. In nucleotides, the CDR3 is TGTGCCAGCAGTTTACCCGACTACAGGGGACCGGGTGAAAAACTGTTTTTT. Residues: CASSLPDYRGPGEKLFF. The entire variable domain, with the rest obtained from reference TRBV28 and TRBJ1-4, is as follows: DVKVTQSSRYLVKRTGEKVFLECVQDMDHENMFWYRQDPGLGLRLIYFSYDVKMKEKGDIPEGYSVSREKKERFSLILESASTNQTSMYLCASSLPDYRGPGEKLFFGSGTQLSVL.

The chain carries TRBV18 and TRBJ2-4; 9 bases are shared with TRBD1. V trimming: 3 bases; J trimming: 4 bases; junction bases outside the gene matches: 4. The CDR3 contains 15 residues. Germline V gene sequence: CDR1 KGHSH, CDR2 LQKENI. CDR3 in DNA: TGTGCCAGCTCACCTCCCGGGACAGGGAAAAACATTCAGTACTTC. It encodes CASSPPGTGKNIQYF.

The chain couples TRBV7-9 to TRBJ2-7; 9 nucleotides line up with TRBD2. The CDR3 spans 16 residues. With 6 bases clipped from V and 0 bases from J, the junction kept 9 bases outside the gene matches. Germline CDR1 is SEHNR and CDR2 is FQNEAQ (reference sequence). CDR3 nucleotides: TGTGCCAGCAGTTTGCGGGGAGCGGGGGGCTCCTACGAGCAGTACTTC. It translates to CASSLRGAGGSYEQYF.

The chain links TRBV5-1 to TRBJ1-6; no reliable D call. V lost 0 bases and J 13 bases, leaving 11 bases between the germline ends. The CDR3 runs 13 residues. Germline CDR1 is SGHRS and CDR2 is YFSETQ. The CDR3 protein is CASSLGASKPLHF. As DNA, the CDR3 is TGCGCCAGCAGCTTGGGGGCTTCTAAGCCCCTCCACTTT.

The gene calls are TRBV5-4 and TRBJ2-6; D might be TRBD1 (6 bases). V lost 4 bases and J lost 0, with 17 bases in between. The CDR3 covers 18 residues. Germline-derived CDR1 and CDR2 are SGHNT and YYREEE (reference sequence). This CDR3 is CASSPQNGQSSGANVLTF. The CDR3 DNA sequence: TGTGCCAGCAGCCCTCAAAACGGACAGAGCTCTGGGGCCAACGTCCTGACTTTC. The entire variable domain, with the rest obtained from reference TRBV5-4 and TRBJ2-6, is as follows: ETGVTQSPTHLIKTRGQQVTLRCSSQSGHNTVSWYQQALGQGPQFIFQYYREEENGRGNFPPRFSGLQFPNYSSELNVNALELDDSALYLCASSPQNGQSSGANVLTFGAGSRLTVL.

This chain joins TRBV19 and TRBJ2-7; 7 bases are a match to TRBD1. The CDR3 is made up of 15 amino acids. Losses at the gene ends were 8 bases for V and 1 base for J; bases not matched to a gene: 11. Germline values: CDR1 LNHDA, CDR2 SQIVND (reference sequence). This chain's CDR3 is CASGGQGGRSYEQYF. CDR3 coding DNA: TGTGCCAGTGGGGGACAAGGGGGCCGGTCCTACGAGCAGTACTTC.

V gene TRBV7-9 combines with J gene TRBJ1-1; D gene uncertain. Germline values: CDR1 SEHNR, CDR2 FQNEAQ (reference sequence). V gave up 5 bases and J gave up 1 base, with 14 bases separating them. This CDR3 has 15 residues. The CDR3 bases are TGTGCCAGCAGCCGGGGTTCTCGGGGGAACACTGAAGCTTTCTTT. Its protein is CASSRGSRGNTEAFF.

J is TRBJ2-2 and V is TRBV7-2, with D tentatively TRBD2 (6 bases). The CDR3 spans 15 residues. V was trimmed by 1 base and J by 5 bases, leaving 11 bases between them. Germline CDR1 SGHTA, CDR2 FQGNSA. For the CDR3, the DNA is TGTGCCAGCAGCTTAGATCTGGGGGGAACCGGGGAGCTGTTTTTT. As protein: CASSLDLGGTGELFF.

Within the sample, this clone is medium-sized (0.01 to 0.1%). The V gene is TRBV7-3, the J gene TRBJ2-2; D is perhaps TRBD2 (7 bases). Trimming stripped 5 bases from V and 3 bases from J, with 16 bases between. Per the germline V gene, CDR1 is SGHTA and CDR2 is FQGTGA. This CDR3 has 16 amino acids. CDR3 protein: CASSPLGGPHTGELFF. For the CDR3, the DNA is TGTGCCAGCAGCCCCCTCGGGGGGCCCCACACCGGGGAGCTGTTTTTT.

This clone was seen only once. This sequence joins TRBV5-1 and TRBJ1-1; 7 bases are a match to TRBD1. V shed 3 bases and J 5 bases; nucleotides not matched to a gene: 7. The CDR3 has 14 amino acids. Germline V CDR1 and CDR2: SGHRS, YFSETQ. CDR3 sequence (DNA): TGCGCCAGCAGCTGGGAGACAGGGCGGACTGAAGCTTTCTTT. Protein product: CASSWETGRTEAFF.

The J gene is TRBJ1-2, the V gene TRBV5-4, with D possibly being TRBD1 (5 bases). CDR3 length: 13 residues. The germline gives CDR1 SGHNT, CDR2 YYREEE (reference sequence). The V and J ends lost 4 bases and 6 bases respectively, with 13 bases between them. Here the CDR3 DNA reads TGTGCCAGCAGCCGCGGGGGGTTGGATGGCTACACCTTC. Amino acids: CASSRGGLDGYTF.

J is TRBJ2-7 and V is TRBV19, with 9 bases fitting TRBD2. Germline values: CDR1 LNHDA, CDR2 SQIVND (reference sequence). CDR3 length: 22 residues. The V segment lost 3 bases and the J segment 5 bases; nucleotides outside the gene matches: 29. CDR3 bases: TGTGCCAGTAGTATCTTTCAGGTACCGGGACTAGCTTTTGTGGGAGTTTCCCACGAGCAGTACTTC. Translation: CASSIFQVPGLAFVGVSHEQYF.

This sequence joins TRBV18 and TRBJ1-6; a weak D match, TRBD1 (5 bases). CDR3 size: 13 residues. Germline V gives CDR1 KGHSH, CDR2 LQKENI. The V gene lost 5 bases and the J gene lost 7 bases, with 9 bases spanning the gap. The CDR3: CASSTDMNSPLHF. CDR3 in DNA: TGTGCCAGCTCAACGGACATGAATTCACCCCTCCACTTT.